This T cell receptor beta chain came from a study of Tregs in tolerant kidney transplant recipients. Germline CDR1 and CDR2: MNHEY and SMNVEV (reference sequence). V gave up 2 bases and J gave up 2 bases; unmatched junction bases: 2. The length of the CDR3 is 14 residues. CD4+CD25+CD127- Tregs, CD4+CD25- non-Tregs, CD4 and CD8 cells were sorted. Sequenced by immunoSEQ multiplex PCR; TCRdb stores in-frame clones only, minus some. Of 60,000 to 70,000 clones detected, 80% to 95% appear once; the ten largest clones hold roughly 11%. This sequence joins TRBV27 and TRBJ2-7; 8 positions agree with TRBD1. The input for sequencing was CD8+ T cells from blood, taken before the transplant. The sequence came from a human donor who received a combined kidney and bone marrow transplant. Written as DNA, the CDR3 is TGTGCCAGCAGTTTAGGACAGGGAGCCTACGAGCAGTACTTC. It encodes CASSLGQGAYEQYF.